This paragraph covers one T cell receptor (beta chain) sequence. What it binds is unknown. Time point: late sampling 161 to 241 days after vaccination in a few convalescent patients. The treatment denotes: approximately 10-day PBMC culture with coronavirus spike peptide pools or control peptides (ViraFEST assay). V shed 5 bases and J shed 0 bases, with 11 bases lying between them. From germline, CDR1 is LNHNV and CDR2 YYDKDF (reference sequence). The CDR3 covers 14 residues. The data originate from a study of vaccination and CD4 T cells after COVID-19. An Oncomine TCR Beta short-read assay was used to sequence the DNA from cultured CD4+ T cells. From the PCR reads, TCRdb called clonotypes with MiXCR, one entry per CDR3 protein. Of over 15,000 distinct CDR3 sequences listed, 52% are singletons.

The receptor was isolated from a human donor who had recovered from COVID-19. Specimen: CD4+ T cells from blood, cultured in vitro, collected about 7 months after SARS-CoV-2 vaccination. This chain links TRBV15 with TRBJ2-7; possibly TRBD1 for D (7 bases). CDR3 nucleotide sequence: TGTGCCACCAGCTGGGGGGACAGCTCCTACGAGCAGTACTTC. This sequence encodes CATSWGDSSYEQYF.